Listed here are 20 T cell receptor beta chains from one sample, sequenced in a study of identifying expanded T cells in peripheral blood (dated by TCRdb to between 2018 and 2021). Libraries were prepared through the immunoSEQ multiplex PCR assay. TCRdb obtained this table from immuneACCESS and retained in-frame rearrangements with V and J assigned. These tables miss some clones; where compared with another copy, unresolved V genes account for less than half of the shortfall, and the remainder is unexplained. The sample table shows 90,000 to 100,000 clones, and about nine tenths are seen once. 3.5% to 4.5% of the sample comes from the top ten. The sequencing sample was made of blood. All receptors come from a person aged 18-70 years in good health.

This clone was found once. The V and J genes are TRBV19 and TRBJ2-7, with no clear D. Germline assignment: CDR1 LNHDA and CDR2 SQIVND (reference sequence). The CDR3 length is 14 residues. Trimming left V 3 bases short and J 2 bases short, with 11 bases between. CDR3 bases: TGTGCCAGTAGTATCACGACAACGGCCTACGAGCAGTACTTC. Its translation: CASSITTTAYEQYF.

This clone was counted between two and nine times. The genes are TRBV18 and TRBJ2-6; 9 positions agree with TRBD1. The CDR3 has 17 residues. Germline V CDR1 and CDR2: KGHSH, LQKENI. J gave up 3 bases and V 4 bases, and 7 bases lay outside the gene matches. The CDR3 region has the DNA TGTGCCAGCTCACAACTACAGGGGGCGTATGGGGCCAACGTCCTGACTTTC. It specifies CASSQLQGAYGANVLTF.

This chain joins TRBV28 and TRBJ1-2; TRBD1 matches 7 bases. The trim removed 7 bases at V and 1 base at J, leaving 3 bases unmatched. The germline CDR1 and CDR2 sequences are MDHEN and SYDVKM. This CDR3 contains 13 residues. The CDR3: CASTQGVNYGYTF. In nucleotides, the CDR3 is TGTGCCAGCACCCAGGGGGTTAACTATGGCTACACCTTC.

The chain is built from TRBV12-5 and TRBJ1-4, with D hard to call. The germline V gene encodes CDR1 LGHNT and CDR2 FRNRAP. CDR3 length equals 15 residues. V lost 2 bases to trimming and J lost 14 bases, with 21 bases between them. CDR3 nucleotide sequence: TGTGCTAGTGGTTTGCCCATTATGACACAGTGGGCTCTGTTTTTT. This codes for CASGLPIMTQWALFF.

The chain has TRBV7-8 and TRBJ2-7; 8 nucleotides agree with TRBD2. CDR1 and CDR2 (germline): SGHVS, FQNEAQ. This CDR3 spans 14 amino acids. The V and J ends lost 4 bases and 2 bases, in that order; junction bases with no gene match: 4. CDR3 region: CASSSQGLAYEQYF. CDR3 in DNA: TGTGCCAGCAGCTCCCAGGGACTAGCCTACGAGCAGTACTTC.

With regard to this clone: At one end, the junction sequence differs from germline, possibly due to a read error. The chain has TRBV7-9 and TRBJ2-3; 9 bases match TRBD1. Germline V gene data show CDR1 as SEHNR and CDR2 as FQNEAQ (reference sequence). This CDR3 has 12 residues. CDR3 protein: CASSPRDRETHF. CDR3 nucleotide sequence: TGTGCCAGCAGCCCCCGGGACAGGGAGACACATTTT. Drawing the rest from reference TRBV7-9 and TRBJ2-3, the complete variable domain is DTGVSQNPRHKITKRGQNVTFRCDPISEHNRLYWYRQTLGQGPEFLTYFQNEAQLEKSRLLSDRFSAERPKGSFSTLEIQRTEQGDSAMYLCASSPRDRETHFGPGTRLTVL.

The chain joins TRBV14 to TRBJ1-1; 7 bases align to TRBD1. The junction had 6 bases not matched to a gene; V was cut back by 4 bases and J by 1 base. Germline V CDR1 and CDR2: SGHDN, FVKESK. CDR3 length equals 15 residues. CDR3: CASSPSYRGNTEAFF. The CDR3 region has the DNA TGTGCCAGCAGCCCTTCCTACAGGGGGAACACTGAAGCTTTCTTT. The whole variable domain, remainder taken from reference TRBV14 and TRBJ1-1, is EAGVTQFPSHSVIEKGQTVTLRCDPISGHDNLYWYRRVMGKEIKFLLHFVKESKQDESGMPNNRFLAERTGGTYSTLKVQPAELEDSGVYFCASSPSYRGNTEAFFGQGTRLTVV.

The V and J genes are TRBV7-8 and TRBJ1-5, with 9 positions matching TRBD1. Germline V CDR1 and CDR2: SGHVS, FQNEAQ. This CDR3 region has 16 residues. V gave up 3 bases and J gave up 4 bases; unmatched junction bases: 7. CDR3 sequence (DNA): TGTGCCAGCAGCTTGCCGGGACAGGGCCTTAATCAGCCCCAGCATTTT. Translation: CASSLPGQGLNQPQHF.

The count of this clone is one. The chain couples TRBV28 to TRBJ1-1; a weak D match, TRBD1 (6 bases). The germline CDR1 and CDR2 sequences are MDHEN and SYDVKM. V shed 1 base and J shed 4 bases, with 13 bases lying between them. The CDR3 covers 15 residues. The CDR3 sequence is CASSLLQGMGTEAFF. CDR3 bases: TGTGCCAGCAGTTTATTACAGGGAATGGGCACTGAAGCTTTCTTT.

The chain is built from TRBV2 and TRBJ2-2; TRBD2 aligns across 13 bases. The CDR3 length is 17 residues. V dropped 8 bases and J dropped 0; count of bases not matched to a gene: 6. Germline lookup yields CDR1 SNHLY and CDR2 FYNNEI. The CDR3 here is CASSGGTSGANTGELFF. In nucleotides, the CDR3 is TGTGCCAGCTCTGGGGGGACTAGCGGGGCGAACACCGGGGAGCTGTTTTTT.

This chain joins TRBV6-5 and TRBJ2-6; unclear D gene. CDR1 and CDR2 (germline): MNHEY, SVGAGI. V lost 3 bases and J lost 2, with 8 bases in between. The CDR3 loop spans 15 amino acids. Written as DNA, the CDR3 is TGTGCCAGCAGTTATGAGTCAGCTGGGGCCAACGTCCTGACTTTC. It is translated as CASSYESAGANVLTF.

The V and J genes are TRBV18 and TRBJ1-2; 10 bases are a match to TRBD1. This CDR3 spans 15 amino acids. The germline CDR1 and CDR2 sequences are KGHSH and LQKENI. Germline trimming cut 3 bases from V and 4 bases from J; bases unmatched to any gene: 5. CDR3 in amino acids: CASSPADRGAYGYTF. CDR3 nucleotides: TGTGCCAGCTCACCTGCGGACAGGGGGGCCTATGGCTACACCTTC.

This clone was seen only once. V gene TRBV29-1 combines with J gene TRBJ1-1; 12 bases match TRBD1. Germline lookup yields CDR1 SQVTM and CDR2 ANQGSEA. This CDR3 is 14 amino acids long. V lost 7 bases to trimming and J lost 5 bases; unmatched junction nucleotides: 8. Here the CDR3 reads CSAPGQGALTEAFF. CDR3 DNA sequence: TGCAGCGCACCGGGACAGGGGGCGCTTACTGAAGCTTTCTTT.

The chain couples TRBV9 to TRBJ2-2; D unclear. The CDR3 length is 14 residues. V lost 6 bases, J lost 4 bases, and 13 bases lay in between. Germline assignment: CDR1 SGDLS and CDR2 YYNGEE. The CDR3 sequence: CASIRLRCTGELFF. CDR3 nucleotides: TGTGCCAGCATACGTTTGCGGTGCACCGGGGAGCTGTTTTTT.

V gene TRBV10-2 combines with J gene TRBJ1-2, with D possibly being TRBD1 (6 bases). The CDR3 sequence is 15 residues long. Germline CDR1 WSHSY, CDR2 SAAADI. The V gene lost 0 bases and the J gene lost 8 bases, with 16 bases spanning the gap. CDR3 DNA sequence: TGCGCCAGCAGTGAGTCATCGGCAGGGGTTGAGGGCTACACCTTC. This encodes CASSESSAGVEGYTF.

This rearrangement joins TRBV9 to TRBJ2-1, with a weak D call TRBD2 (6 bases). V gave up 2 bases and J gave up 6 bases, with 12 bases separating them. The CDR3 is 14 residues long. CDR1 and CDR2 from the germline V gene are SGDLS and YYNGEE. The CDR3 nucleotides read TGTGCCAGCAGCGTCTACGGGGGAGGCAATGAGCAGTTCTTC. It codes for CASSVYGGGNEQFF.

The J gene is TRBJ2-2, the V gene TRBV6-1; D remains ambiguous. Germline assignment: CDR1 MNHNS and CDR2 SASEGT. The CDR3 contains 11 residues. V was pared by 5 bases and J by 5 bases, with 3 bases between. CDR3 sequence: CASSLTGELFF. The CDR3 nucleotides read TGTGCCAGCAGTCTTACCGGGGAGCTGTTTTTT.

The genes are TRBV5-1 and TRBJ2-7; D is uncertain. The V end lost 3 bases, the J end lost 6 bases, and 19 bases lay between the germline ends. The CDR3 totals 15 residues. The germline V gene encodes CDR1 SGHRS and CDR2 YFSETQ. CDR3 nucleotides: TGCGCCAGCAGCTCCCACGTGCTGAATCCTCTCGAGCAGTACTTC. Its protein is CASSSHVLNPLEQYF.

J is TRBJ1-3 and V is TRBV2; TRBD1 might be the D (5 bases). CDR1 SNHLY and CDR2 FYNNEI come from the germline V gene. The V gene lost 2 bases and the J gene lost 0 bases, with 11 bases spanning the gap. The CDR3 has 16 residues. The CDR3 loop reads CASSERGTRSGNTIYF. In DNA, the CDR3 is TGTGCCAGCAGTGAAAGGGGCACCCGCTCTGGAAACACCATATATTTT.

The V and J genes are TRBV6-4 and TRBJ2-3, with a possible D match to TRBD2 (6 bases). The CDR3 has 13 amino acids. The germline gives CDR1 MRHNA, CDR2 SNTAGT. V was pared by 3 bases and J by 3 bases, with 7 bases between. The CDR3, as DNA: TGTGCCAGCAGTGAACTAGCAACAGATACGCAGTATTTT. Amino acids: CASSELATDTQYF.